Here is one T cell receptor (beta chain) with its context. These data come from a study of Ad26.COV2.S vaccination and SARS-CoV-2 variants. Only in-frame clones appear in the TCRdb table, and some are missing; sequencing was by immunoSEQ multiplex PCR. The sample lists some 500,000 clones; 85% to 90% were seen once. As for treatment: about 20 received Ad26.COV2.S at low or high dose, single or two shots; about 5 received placebo; per-sample allocation not given. Day 63 following the first vaccine or placebo injection was when the samples were taken. V was shortened by 6 bases and J by 0 bases, with 9 bases between the two germline ends. The germline V gene has CDR1 ENHRY and CDR2 SYGVKD. This CDR3 region has 14 residues.

The J gene is TRBJ2-4, the V gene TRBV10-3; D is unclear. The source is a person between 18 and 65 years old who received the Ad26.COV2.S COVID-19 vaccine or a placebo. The sample here was peripheral blood, taken in a trial of Ad26.COV2.S vaccine versus placebo. The CDR3 is CAISSYLAKNIQYF. As DNA, the CDR3 is TGTGCCATCAGCTCTTACCTAGCCAAAAACATTCAGTACTTC.